These 21 T cell receptor beta chains share one sample of origin, sequenced in a study of T-cell reconstitution after alpha-beta-depleted transplantation in children. The TCRbeta library incorporated unique molecular identifiers. TCRdb itself ran the PCR reads through MiXCR, one entry per CDR3 protein. Here the sample spans about 300,000 distinct CDR3 sequences, almost 8% being singletons. Findings and limits, study-wide: Newly generated T cells supplied most T-cell counts and diversity one year post-transplant.

No antigen is known for these receptors. The specimen comprised peripheral blood, sampled 360 days after TCRalphabeta/CD19-depleted stem cell transplant. These receptors originate from a female patient aged 2-9 years who had a stem cell transplant for Fanconi anemia, so the T cells may come from the graft donor.

This clonotype occurred many times. The chain combines TRBV28 with TRBJ2-1, with TRBD2 identical over 9 bases. There are 18 residues in the CDR3. The V gene end was trimmed by 4 bases and the J gene end by 2 bases; junction bases not matched to a gene: 12. CDR1 and CDR2 (germline): MDHEN, SYDVKM. CDR3 DNA sequence: TGTGCCAGCAGTTCATTATCCGGCGGGGGGGCGCCCTACAATGAGCAGTTCTTC. Translated: CASSSLSGGGAPYNEQFF.

The V call is TRBV3-1, the J call TRBJ2-1, with 9 bases identical to TRBD1. Looked up from germline, CDR1 is LGHDT and CDR2 is YNNKEL (reference sequence). The CDR3 contains 15 residues. V gave up 0 bases and J gave up 9 bases; unmatched junction bases: 6. The chain's CDR3 is CASSQDRDRVVEQFF. Written as DNA, the CDR3 is TGTGCCAGCAGCCAAGATCGGGACAGGGTGGTTGAGCAGTTCTTC.

This clonotype was counted many times. The rearrangement joins TRBV29-1 to TRBJ1-2; maybe TRBD1 (6 bases). Germline lookup yields CDR1 SQVTM and CDR2 ANQGSEA. V lost 7 bases and J 2 bases, leaving 8 bases between the germline ends. The CDR3 extends over 11 amino acids. The CDR3 region has the DNA TGCAGCGCCGGACAGAACTATGGCTACACCTTC. Translated: CSAGQNYGYTF.

This clonotype was recorded a few times. This rearrangement joins TRBV6-2 or TRBV6-3 to TRBJ1-2, with D possibly TRBD1 on 6 matching bases. Trimming shortened V by 6 bases and J by 4 bases, and 12 bases separated the two germline ends. Looked up from germline, CDR1 is MNHEY and CDR2 is SVGEGT. The CDR3 sequence is 13 residues long. The DNA for the CDR3 is TGTGCCAGCAGGCCGGGACACCTCTATGGCTACACCTTC. Its translation: CASRPGHLYGYTF.

This CDR3 is CASSPRPKGDRADTQYF. CDR3 bases: TGTGCCAGCAGCCCTCGACCCAAAGGTGATAGGGCAGATACGCAGTATTTT. The V call is TRBV5-4, the J call TRBJ2-3, with D uncertain. Germline CDR1 and CDR2: SGHNT and YYREEE (reference sequence). The CDR3 has 17 residues. V lost 4 bases to trimming and J lost 4 bases, with 22 bases between them.

The chain combines TRBV18 with TRBJ2-1; D unclear. Trimming removed 6 bases from V and 1 base from J, with 10 bases in between. CDR1 and CDR2 (germline): KGHSH, LQKENI. The CDR3 is made up of 14 amino acids. DNA for the CDR3: TGTGCCAGCTCTGGAACGGTATCCTACAATGAGCAGTTCTTC. Translation: CASSGTVSYNEQFF.

The rearrangement joins TRBV6-1 to TRBJ1-5; TRBD1 might be the D (6 bases). The V gene's germline CDR1 is MNHNS and CDR2 SASEGT. V lost 11 bases and J 6 bases, leaving 23 bases between the germline ends. The CDR3 length is 15 residues. This CDR3 is CAHTQTGLVGQPQHF. CDR3 nucleotide sequence: TGTGCCCACACCCAAACAGGGCTAGTGGGTCAGCCCCAGCATTTT.

This clonotype was picked up a small number of times. The gene calls are TRBV30 and TRBJ1-5; a weak D match, TRBD1 (5 bases). The CDR3 length is 12 residues. Germline V lookup: CDR1 GTSNPN, CDR2 SVGIG (reference sequence). V dropped 8 bases and J dropped 6 bases, with 14 bases sitting between them. CDR3 in amino acids: CARGVLSQPQHF. CDR3 nucleotide sequence: TGTGCCAGAGGGGTATTGAGTCAGCCCCAGCATTTT.

There are a few counts of this clonotype. The genes are TRBV7-6 and TRBJ2-7, with D possibly called TRBD1 or TRBD2 (7 bases each). CDR1 SGHVS and CDR2 FNYEAQ come from the germline V gene. Trimming stripped 5 bases from V and 3 bases from J, with 14 bases between. The CDR3 runs 14 residues. The CDR3 nucleotides read TGTGCCAGCAGCCGGGGGGACAGCTACTACGAGCAGTACTTC. Residues: CASSRGDSYYEQYF.

This clonotype has at least ten counts. J is TRBJ1-4 and V is TRBV12-3 or TRBV12-4; tentative D call: TRBD1 (5 bases). Deletions cut 3 bases from V and 6 bases from J, with 11 bases between. CDR3 size: 14 residues. CDR3 in DNA: TGTGCCAGCAGTTTTTATGGGGGGGATGAAAAACTGTTTTTT. This encodes CASSFYGGDEKLFF.

J is TRBJ1-5 and V is TRBV20-1; weak D call: TRBD1 (5 bases). V lost 8 bases, J lost 6 bases, and 20 bases lay in between. CDR3 size: 14 residues. Germline CDR1 DFQATT, CDR2 SNEGSKA (reference sequence). The CDR3 nucleotides read TGCAGTTCTACCCCAAAAGGGGAGGGTCAGCCCCAGCATTTT. Protein product: CSSTPKGEGQPQHF.

This clonotype was seen at least ten times. The rearrangement uses TRBV27 and TRBJ2-3, with a weak D call TRBD1 (7 bases). The CDR3 loop spans 17 amino acids. CDR1 MNHEY and CDR2 SMNVEV come from the germline V gene (reference sequence). V lost 4 bases and J lost 2, with 19 bases in between. CDR3 nucleotides: TGTGCCAGCAGTTCTACCAGGGGGTGGGAGGTCACAGATACGCAGTATTTT. It yields the protein CASSSTRGWEVTDTQYF.

This clonotype was observed once. The V call is TRBV5-5, the J call TRBJ2-3; either TRBD1 or TRBD2 may supply D (5 bases each). Germline assignment: CDR1 SGHKS and CDR2 YYEKEE (reference sequence). There are 14 residues in the CDR3. Trimming shortened V by 4 bases and J by 4 bases, and 13 bases separated the two germline ends. The CDR3 spells CASSHLRGADTQYF. As DNA, the CDR3 is TGTGCCAGCAGCCATCTAAGGGGAGCAGATACGCAGTATTTT. Together with reference TRBV5-5 and TRBJ2-3, the CDR3 gives the full variable domain: DAGVTQSPTHLIKTRGQQVTLRCSPISGHKSVSWYQQVLGQGPQFIFQYYEKEERGRGNFPDRFSARQFPNYSSELNVNALLLGDSALYLCASSHLRGADTQYFGPGTRLTVL.

In this sample, this clonotype turned up many times. V is TRBV10-3 and J is TRBJ2-3, with 7 bases aligning to TRBD2. V shed 8 bases and J 4 bases; nucleotides not matched to a gene: 6. The CDR3 is 13 amino acids. Looked up from germline, CDR1 is ENHRY and CDR2 is SYGVKD. The DNA for the CDR3 is TGTGCCATCGAGGCGGGGGTGTCAGATACGCAGTATTTT. It translates to CAIEAGVSDTQYF.

The chain carries TRBV7-9 and TRBJ2-3, with TRBD1 matching over 8 bases. The germline V gene encodes CDR1 SEHNR and CDR2 FQNEAQ (reference sequence). With 1 base clipped from V and 1 base from J, the junction kept 1 base outside the gene matches. The CDR3 is 15 amino acids. This chain's CDR3 is CASSLVDRGTDTQYF. Here the CDR3 DNA reads TGTGCCAGCAGCTTAGTGGACAGGGGCACAGATACGCAGTATTTT.

The chain employs TRBV27 and TRBJ2-3; 8 bases match TRBD1. Germline lookup yields CDR1 MNHEY and CDR2 SMNVEV (reference sequence). V shed 5 bases, J shed 0 bases, and the junction held 7 bases outside the gene matches. The length of the CDR3 is 16 residues. In nucleotides, the CDR3 is TGTGCCAGCAGTCCCCGGACAGGGCTGAGCACAGATACGCAGTATTTT. Residues: CASSPRTGLSTDTQYF.

This clonotype was picked up a small number of times. This chain uses TRBV7-9 with TRBJ2-7; TRBD1 matches at 8 bases. This CDR3 comprises 17 residues. The V segment lost 0 bases and the J segment 2 bases; nucleotides outside the gene matches: 9. Germline V CDR1 and CDR2: SEHNR, FQNEAQ (reference sequence). The CDR3 DNA is TGTGCCAGCAGCTTAGCGACAGGGGAAGCCCGCCCCTACGAGCAGTACGTC. Protein sequence: CASSLATGEARPYEQYV.

This clonotype was observed at least ten times. The V gene is TRBV11-2, the J gene TRBJ2-1, with 11 bases matching TRBD2. The V and J ends lost 3 bases and 6 bases, in that order; junction bases with no gene match: 13. CDR1 is SGHAT and CDR2 is FQNNGV in the germline V gene. The CDR3 covers 18 residues. CDR3 sequence: CASSLGLIAGGPVNEQFF. The CDR3, as DNA: TGTGCCAGCAGCTTGGGGTTAATAGCGGGGGGGCCGGTCAATGAGCAGTTCTTC. Full variable domain (rest looked up from reference TRBV11-2 and TRBJ2-1): EAGVAQSPRYKIIEKRQSVAFWCNPISGHATLYWYQQILGQGPKLLIQFQNNGVVDDSQLPKDRFSAERLKGVDSTLKIQPAKLEDSAVYLCASSLGLIAGGPVNEQFFGPGTRLTVL.

This clonotype has at least ten counts. The V gene is TRBV5-1, the J gene TRBJ2-7; 7 bases line up with TRBD1. Trimming took 4 bases from V and 3 from J; bases not matched to a gene: 1. There are 12 residues in the CDR3. The germline gives CDR1 SGHRS, CDR2 YFSETQ. CDR3 DNA: TGCGCCAGCAGCCGACAGGGCTACGAGCAGTACTTC. This sequence encodes CASSRQGYEQYF.

A remark on this clonotype: This may be a read error, as it is one base from a much larger clone. J is TRBJ2-7 and V is TRBV20-1, with D maybe TRBD1 (5 bases). V was cut by 5 bases and J by 1 base, with 15 bases left in between. Germline V gives CDR1 DFQATT, CDR2 SNEGSKA (reference sequence). CDR3 length: 14 residues. Written as DNA, the CDR3 is TGCAGTGCTGTCGGACACCGGGCGTCCTACGAGCAGTACTTC. This encodes CSAVGHRASYEQYF.

In this sample, this clonotype turned up many times. This chain links TRBV27 with TRBJ2-2, with 13 bases identical to TRBD2. Germline CDR1 is MNHEY and CDR2 is SMNVEV (reference sequence). V shed 5 bases and J 6 bases; nucleotides not matched to a gene: 3. The CDR3 has 15 amino acids. CDR3 sequence: CASSGLAGASGELFF. CDR3 bases: TGTGCCAGCAGTGGACTAGCGGGAGCCTCCGGGGAGCTGTTTTTT.